This T cell receptor (beta chain) was sequenced for a study of vaccination and CD4 T cells after COVID-19. Treatment indicated: roughly 11-day PBMC culture with coronavirus spike peptide pools or control peptides (ViraFEST assay). Cultured CD4+ T cell DNA underwent sequencing with the Oncomine TCR Beta short-read assay. TCRdb re-called the PCR reads with MiXCR, one entry per CDR3 protein. The table includes approximately 13,000 distinct CDR3 sequences, around 50% detected once. Remarks on this clonotype: Its specificity is not known.

What was sequenced was CD4+ T cells from blood, cultured in vitro. The TCR was taken from a human donor who had recovered from COVID-19.

CDR3 in amino acids: CSASGMRSYEQYF. CDR3 bases: TGCAGTGCTAGCGGGATGAGGTCCTACGAGCAGTACTTC. The chain has TRBV20-1 and TRBJ2-7; a weak D match, TRBD2 (5 bases). The CDR3 extends over 13 amino acids. Trimming shortened V by 3 bases and J by 1 base, and 10 bases separated the two germline ends. Per the germline V gene, CDR1 is DFQATT and CDR2 is SNEGSKA (reference sequence).